This is a list of T cell receptor beta chains from one sample in a study of T cell repertoires in cytomegalovirus infection. MiXCR was run by TCRdb on the reads, yielding one entry per CDR3 protein. The sample shows 150,000 to 200,000 distinct CDR3 sequences, approximately 17% of them seen only once. The sequenced material came from CD8+ T cells from PBMCs. These TCRs come from a human donor in good health (CMV status not recorded). Some clones in this sample may be carry-over from other donors' samples. Each CDR3 is given with its conserved first and last residue. The D gene is left open where the match is weak. Size values are once, few and many counts, or a class for expanded clones, and some rows have none.

cdr3_nt: TGTGCCAGCAGTCCCATACGGGGGAATCAGCCCCAGCATTTT; cdr3_aa: CASSPIRGNQPQHF; cdr3_length: 14; v_call: TRBV28; clone_size: .; d_call: .; j_call: TRBJ1-5
cdr3_nt: TGTGCCAGCAGTCCCAGACTAGGGGGGGATGAGCAGTTCTTC; cdr3_aa: CASSPRLGGDEQFF; cdr3_length: 14; v_call: TRBV6-2/TRBV6-3; clone_size: once; d_call: .; j_call: TRBJ2-1
cdr3_nt: TGTGCCAGCCAGTTAATGGCTAGACCCTACAATGAGCAGTTCTTC; cdr3_aa: CASQLMARPYNEQFF; cdr3_length: 15; v_call: TRBV6-2/TRBV6-3; clone_size: .; d_call: .; j_call: TRBJ2-1
cdr3_nt: TGTGTCAGCAGCTTAACCAGTATGGGGATCTACGAGCAGTACTTC; cdr3_aa: CVSSLTSMGIYEQYF; cdr3_length: 15; v_call: TRBV7-8; clone_size: .; d_call: .; j_call: TRBJ2-7
cdr3_nt: TGCAGCGTTCCTACTAGCGGGACCTACAATGAGCAGTTCTTC; cdr3_aa: CSVPTSGTYNEQFF; cdr3_length: 14; v_call: TRBV29-1; clone_size: .; d_call: TRBD2; j_call: TRBJ2-1
cdr3_nt: TGTGCCAGCAGTTTATCCACGGGTGCCTATGGCTACACCTTC; cdr3_aa: CASSLSTGAYGYTF; cdr3_length: 14; v_call: TRBV27; clone_size: many; d_call: .; j_call: TRBJ1-2
cdr3_nt: TGTGCCAGCAGCTCCCCTGCGTCTTTCTCCTACAATGAGCAGTTCTTC; cdr3_aa: CASSSPASFSYNEQFF; cdr3_length: 16; v_call: TRBV7-8; clone_size: many; d_call: .; j_call: TRBJ2-1
cdr3_nt: TGTGCCAGCAGCTTAGGGATAAACACTGAAGCTTTCTTT; cdr3_aa: CASSLGINTEAFF; cdr3_length: 13; v_call: TRBV7-2; clone_size: .; d_call: .; j_call: TRBJ1-1
cdr3_nt: TGCGCCAGCAGCCAGGATGGACAGGGGACAGATACGCAGTATTTT; cdr3_aa: CASSQDGQGTDTQYF; cdr3_length: 15; v_call: TRBV4-3; clone_size: .; d_call: TRBD1; j_call: TRBJ2-3
cdr3_nt: TGTGCCAGCAACAGTGTACCAATCTCCTACAATGAGCAGTTCTTC; cdr3_aa: CASNSVPISYNEQFF; cdr3_length: 15; v_call: TRBV28; clone_size: few; d_call: .; j_call: TRBJ2-1
cdr3_nt: TGTGCCAGCAGGGGGACAGGGAACAATGAGCAGTTCTTC; cdr3_aa: CASRGTGNNEQFF; cdr3_length: 13; v_call: TRBV6-1; clone_size: few; d_call: TRBD1; j_call: TRBJ2-1
cdr3_nt: TGTGCCAGCAGCCCCGTGGGGAAGGGGGCTCACGAGCAGTACTTC; cdr3_aa: CASSPVGKGAHEQYF; cdr3_length: 15; v_call: TRBV7-9; clone_size: .; d_call: TRBD1; j_call: TRBJ2-7
cdr3_nt: TGTGCCAGCAGTTACCTCGAAGGCGGGACAGACCCCTATGGCTACACCTTC; cdr3_aa: CASSYLEGGTDPYGYTF; cdr3_length: 17; v_call: TRBV6-2/TRBV6-3; clone_size: .; d_call: TRBD1; j_call: TRBJ1-2
cdr3_nt: TGTGCCAGCAGTTCAACCATTGACCAAGGAGCTAACTATGGCTACACCTTC; cdr3_aa: CASSSTIDQGANYGYTF; cdr3_length: 17; v_call: TRBV27; clone_size: .; d_call: .; j_call: TRBJ1-2
cdr3_nt: TGTGCCAGCAGTAACAGACAGGGGAAAGCTTTCTTT; cdr3_aa: CASSNRQGKAFF; cdr3_length: 12; v_call: TRBV6-5; clone_size: .; d_call: TRBD1; j_call: TRBJ1-1
cdr3_nt: TGTGCCAGCAGTCTGGCCGCGGGAAGCTCCTACGAGCAGTACTTC; cdr3_aa: CASSLAAGSSYEQYF; cdr3_length: 15; v_call: TRBV27; clone_size: .; d_call: .; j_call: TRBJ2-7
cdr3_nt: TGTGCCAGCAGACCCCGACAGGGAGGCCCCGAGCAGTACTTC; cdr3_aa: CASRPRQGGPEQYF; cdr3_length: 14; v_call: TRBV7-9; clone_size: few; d_call: .; j_call: TRBJ2-7
cdr3_nt: TGTGCCAGCAGCTTCCGCGGGGGAGACAATGAGCAGTTCTTC; cdr3_aa: CASSFRGGDNEQFF; cdr3_length: 14; v_call: TRBV7-6; clone_size: .; d_call: TRBD2; j_call: TRBJ2-1
cdr3_nt: TGTGCCAGCACCCGGTGGGGCGAAGAAGAGACCCAGTACTTC; cdr3_aa: CASTRWGEEETQYF; cdr3_length: 14; v_call: TRBV7-2; clone_size: many; d_call: .; j_call: TRBJ2-5
cdr3_nt: TGTGCCAGCAAGTCGCAGGGAAACACCGGGGAGCTGTTTTTT; cdr3_aa: CASKSQGNTGELFF; cdr3_length: 14; v_call: TRBV28; clone_size: many; d_call: .; j_call: TRBJ2-2
cdr3_nt: TGTACCAGCAGTTTAATCCAACTTTATTATGGCTACACCTTC; cdr3_aa: CTSSLIQLYYGYTF; cdr3_length: 14; v_call: TRBV28; clone_size: .; d_call: .; j_call: TRBJ1-2
cdr3_nt: TGTGCCACCAGCAGAGAAAGGGGTACCACAGATACGCAGTATTTT; cdr3_aa: CATSRERGTTDTQYF; cdr3_length: 15; v_call: TRBV15; clone_size: few; d_call: .; j_call: TRBJ2-3
cdr3_nt: TGTGCCAGCAGTTTAAACAGGGCCGGGGAGCTGTTTTTT; cdr3_aa: CASSLNRAGELFF; cdr3_length: 13; v_call: TRBV28; clone_size: .; d_call: .; j_call: TRBJ2-2
cdr3_nt: TGTGCCAGCAGCTTAGCAGGGATGGAGACCCAGTACTTC; cdr3_aa: CASSLAGMETQYF; cdr3_length: 13; v_call: TRBV7-9; clone_size: .; d_call: .; j_call: TRBJ2-5
cdr3_nt: TGTGCCACCGACGAAGGGGGGGGCCGTGCAGATACGCAGTATTTT; cdr3_aa: CATDEGGGRADTQYF; cdr3_length: 15; v_call: TRBV6-6; clone_size: .; d_call: .; j_call: TRBJ2-3
cdr3_nt: TGTGCCAGCAGCTTAGTAGGGAGGGTCTCCAACAATGAGCAGTTCTTC; cdr3_aa: CASSLVGRVSNNEQFF; cdr3_length: 16; v_call: TRBV11-2; clone_size: .; d_call: TRBD2; j_call: TRBJ2-1
cdr3_nt: TGTGCCAGCAGCACTACCGGGACAGCCACCTACGAGCAGTACTTC; cdr3_aa: CASSTTGTATYEQYF; cdr3_length: 15; v_call: TRBV5-6; clone_size: many; d_call: TRBD1; j_call: TRBJ2-7
cdr3_nt: TGTGCCAGTAGTTCCTCGGGGGGGGGGAACGAGCAGTACTTC; cdr3_aa: CASSSSGGGNEQYF; cdr3_length: 14; v_call: TRBV19; clone_size: few; d_call: TRBD2; j_call: TRBJ2-7
cdr3_nt: TGTGCCAGCAGCTTAGCAGGCAGGGCGGCCGGGGAGCTGTTTTTT; cdr3_aa: CASSLAGRAAGELFF; cdr3_length: 15; v_call: TRBV7-2; clone_size: few; d_call: .; j_call: TRBJ2-2
cdr3_nt: TGTGCCAGCAGCTTAACGTCTAGCGGGGGTATCTGGGAGACCCAGTACTTC; cdr3_aa: CASSLTSSGGIWETQYF; cdr3_length: 17; v_call: TRBV7-8; clone_size: .; d_call: TRBD2; j_call: TRBJ2-5
cdr3_nt: TGCGCCAGCAGTGAGATGTTCCCTAACTATGGCTACACCTTC; cdr3_aa: CASSEMFPNYGYTF; cdr3_length: 14; v_call: TRBV10-2; clone_size: .; d_call: .; j_call: TRBJ1-2
cdr3_nt: TGTGCCAGTAGTCCTCGGGTCGAGGAACAGCCCCAGCATTTT; cdr3_aa: CASSPRVEEQPQHF; cdr3_length: 14; v_call: TRBV19; clone_size: .; d_call: .; j_call: TRBJ1-5
cdr3_nt: TGTGCCAGCTCACAACCGGACAGGGGGCAGCGCACTGAAGCTTTCTTT; cdr3_aa: CASSQPDRGQRTEAFF; cdr3_length: 16; v_call: TRBV6-5; clone_size: few; d_call: TRBD1; j_call: TRBJ1-1
cdr3_nt: TGTGCCAGCAGCTCGGGGGATTTAACCTATAGGCACTTC; cdr3_aa: CASSSGDLTYRHF; cdr3_length: 13; v_call: TRBV11-2; clone_size: many; d_call: .; j_call: TRBJ2-4
cdr3_nt: TGTGCCAGCAGCCAAGTTGGGGAGTCGGGGGACACTGAAGCTTTCTTT; cdr3_aa: CASSQVGESGDTEAFF; cdr3_length: 16; v_call: TRBV14; clone_size: .; d_call: .; j_call: TRBJ1-1
cdr3_nt: TGTGCCAGCAGGACCGACGGTAGCTCCTACAATGAGCAGTTCTTC; cdr3_aa: CASRTDGSSYNEQFF; cdr3_length: 15; v_call: TRBV7-9; clone_size: few; d_call: .; j_call: TRBJ2-1
cdr3_nt: TGTGCCAGCAGTTACTTCTCCAGCCCGAAGCCCCAGCATTTT; cdr3_aa: CASSYFSSPKPQHF; cdr3_length: 14; v_call: TRBV6-2/TRBV6-3; clone_size: many; d_call: .; j_call: TRBJ1-5
cdr3_nt: TGTGCCAGCAGCCAAGATCCCAGCGGGAGGGGCTCCTACAATGAGCAGTTCTTC; cdr3_aa: CASSQDPSGRGSYNEQFF; cdr3_length: 18; v_call: TRBV3-1; clone_size: .; d_call: TRBD2; j_call: TRBJ2-1
cdr3_nt: TGTGCCAGCACCCACGGGGGGGGAAACACTGAAGCTTTCTTT; cdr3_aa: CASTHGGGNTEAFF; cdr3_length: 14; v_call: TRBV12-3/TRBV12-4; clone_size: .; d_call: .; j_call: TRBJ1-1
cdr3_nt: TGCGCCAGCAGTGAGTCCCATCTTCCCTACGAGCAGTACTTC; cdr3_aa: CASSESHLPYEQYF; cdr3_length: 14; v_call: TRBV10-2; clone_size: few; d_call: .; j_call: TRBJ2-7
cdr3_nt: TGCAGTGCACCTTCGACGGCCGGTCGGCCCCAGCATTTT; cdr3_aa: CSAPSTAGRPQHF; cdr3_length: 13; v_call: TRBV20-1; clone_size: .; d_call: .; j_call: TRBJ1-5
cdr3_nt: TGTGCCAGCAGTATTCTAGCGCCCTACGATGAGCAGTTCTTC; cdr3_aa: CASSILAPYDEQFF; cdr3_length: 14; v_call: TRBV28; clone_size: .; d_call: .; j_call: TRBJ2-1
cdr3_nt: TGTGCCAGCAGCTTAGAAGTTTGGACAGGGTTCAACGTCCTGACTTTC; cdr3_aa: CASSLEVWTGFNVLTF; cdr3_length: 16; v_call: TRBV7-6; clone_size: few; d_call: TRBD1; j_call: TRBJ2-6
cdr3_nt: TGTGCCAGCAGTTCACATGTAGCGGGGGGTTATGAGACCCAGTACTTC; cdr3_aa: CASSSHVAGGYETQYF; cdr3_length: 16; v_call: TRBV6-5; clone_size: .; d_call: TRBD2; j_call: TRBJ2-5
cdr3_nt: TGTGCCAGCAGCTACGGGACTAGCGGGGAAACCTACGAGCAGTACTTC; cdr3_aa: CASSYGTSGETYEQYF; cdr3_length: 16; v_call: TRBV7-9; clone_size: few; d_call: TRBD2; j_call: TRBJ2-7
cdr3_nt: TGTGCCAGCAGCTCGAGTCCAGCGACCCTGAACACTGAAGCTTTCTTT; cdr3_aa: CASSSSPATLNTEAFF; cdr3_length: 16; v_call: TRBV7-8; clone_size: .; d_call: .; j_call: TRBJ1-1
cdr3_nt: TGTGCCAGCACCCCCCGGGCTCCCAAGGAGCAGTTCTTC; cdr3_aa: CASTPRAPKEQFF; cdr3_length: 13; v_call: TRBV6-2/TRBV6-3; clone_size: few; d_call: .; j_call: TRBJ2-1
cdr3_nt: TGTGCCAGCAGTTACGAAACCTACAATGAGCAGTTCTTC; cdr3_aa: CASSYETYNEQFF; cdr3_length: 13; v_call: TRBV6-6; clone_size: few; d_call: .; j_call: TRBJ2-1
cdr3_nt: TGTGCCAGCAGCTTACCTTGGCTTAATTCACCCCTCCACTTT; cdr3_aa: CASSLPWLNSPLHF; cdr3_length: 14; v_call: TRBV7-9; clone_size: many; d_call: .; j_call: TRBJ1-6